A selection of T cell receptor beta chains follows, all from one sample in a study of cytomegalovirus exposure and HLA in healthy donors. Sequencing was performed with immunoSEQ multiplex PCR; in TCRdb, only in-frame clones are kept and a portion is missing. This sample has fewer than 130,000 clones, with 70% to 85% found just once. Sequences were obtained from PBMCs. These receptor sequences come from a woman aged 40 to 50 in good health and CMV-seronegative. Both conserved end residues are part of each CDR3. A D gene is named only where the DNA matches it firmly. Not all rows give a size; the values are once, few, many and, for expanded clones, a class.

clone_size,d_call,j_call,cdr3_length,v_call,cdr3_nt,cdr3_aa
NA,NA,TRBJ2-4,14,TRBV5-5,TGTGCCAGCAGCGTACTACTAGCCAAAAACATTCAGTACTTC,CASSVLLAKNIQYF
NA,TRBD2,TRBJ2-4,17,TRBV5-1,TGCGCCAGCAGCCCAGGAGGGACTACGCTAGCCAAAAACATTCAGTACTTC,CASSPGGTTLAKNIQYF
NA,NA,TRBJ2-2,18,TRBV28,TGTGCCAGCAGTCTCCCGGGGGGGTCGAAGGGGGCAGCCGGGGAGCTGTTTTTT,CASSLPGGSKGAAGELFF
NA,NA,TRBJ1-2,14,TRBV7-8,TGTGCCAGCAGCTCGCGGGACCACCCCTATGGCTACACCTTC,CASSSRDHPYGYTF
few,TRBD2,TRBJ2-1,13,TRBV7-9,TGTGCCAGCAGCCGCGGGGGGGCGGGTGAGCAGTTCTTC,CASSRGGAGEQFF
NA,NA,TRBJ2-3,13,TRBV5-4,TGTGCCAGCACCTATGGTCTCACAGATACGCAGTATTTT,CASTYGLTDTQYF
NA,TRBD2,TRBJ2-2,15,TRBV19,TGTGCCAGTAGCCTAGCGGGAGAGGCCACCGGGGAGCTGTTTTTT,CASSLAGEATGELFF
NA,TRBD1,TRBJ2-3,15,TRBV7-2,TGTGCCAGCAGACCCGGGACAGGGGGCAGGGGTACGCAGTATTTT,CASRPGTGGRGTQYF
NA,TRBD1,TRBJ1-3,14,TRBV5-1,TGCGCCAGCAGCTCACAGGGGGCTGGAAACACCATATATTTT,CASSSQGAGNTIYF
few,TRBD1,TRBJ1-2,13,TRBV10-3,TGTGCCATCAGGGGACAGAACGATTATGGCTACACCTTC,CAIRGQNDYGYTF
NA,TRBD2,TRBJ2-5,13,TRBV7-9,TGTGCCAGCAGCTTAGCGGGAGGGGAGACCCAGTACTTC,CASSLAGGETQYF
NA,NA,TRBJ2-7,13,TRBV11-2,TGTGCCAGCAGCTTAGACAGGGGATACGAGCAGTACTTC,CASSLDRGYEQYF
NA,NA,TRBJ1-2,15,TRBV4-1,TGCGCCAGCAGCCTAAACAGGGTCTCCTTCTATGGCTACACCTTC,CASSLNRVSFYGYTF
NA,NA,TRBJ1-2,13,TRBV5-4,TGTGCCAGCAGCTTGGAGGAGGAGTATGGCTACACCTTC,CASSLEEEYGYTF
NA,NA,TRBJ2-5,13,TRBV18,TGTGCCAGCTCACCATCCGGCCAAGAGACCCAGTACTTC,CASSPSGQETQYF
NA,NA,TRBJ2-3,14,TRBV9,TGTGCCAGCAGCGTAGAACTCGGGAGTGGTACGCAGTATTTT,CASSVELGSGTQYF
few,NA,TRBJ1-4,13,TRBV5-6,TGTGCCAGCAGTCTACCTCGGGGGGAAAAACTGTTTTTT,CASSLPRGEKLFF
NA,TRBD1,TRBJ2-5,15,TRBV5-4,TGTGCCAGCAGCCCAAGGGACAGGGGGTGGGAGACCCAGTACTTC,CASSPRDRGWETQYF
NA,TRBD1,TRBJ1-3,18,TRBV7-6,TGTGCCAGCAGTCCGAACCCCTGGACAGGGGAGGCCGGAAACACCATATATTTT,CASSPNPWTGEAGNTIYF
NA,TRBD1,TRBJ2-1,19,TRBV19,TGTGCCAGTAGTATCCCCGCGACAGGGGCGATAAGCTCCTACAATGAGCAGTTCTTC,CASSIPATGAISSYNEQFF
NA,NA,TRBJ1-1,13,TRBV9,TGTGCCAGCAGCCAAGGACAGAACACTGAAGCTTTCTTT,CASSQGQNTEAFF
NA,TRBD1,TRBJ1-6,15,TRBV28,TGTGCCAGCAGATCGGGACAGGCCCTTAATTCACCCCTCCACTTT,CASRSGQALNSPLHF
NA,NA,TRBJ1-1,16,TRBV27,TGTGCCAGCAGTTTAGGGGGCGAAAGAATGAACACTGAAGCTTTCTTT,CASSLGGERMNTEAFF
NA,TRBD2,TRBJ2-6,16,TRBV5-1,TGCGCCAGCAGCTCCGGTTCGGGGGGAGGGGCCAACGTCCTGACTTTC,CASSSGSGGGANVLTF
NA,TRBD2,TRBJ2-7,15,TRBV4-2,TGTGCCAGCAGCCGAGTCGGACTAGCAGGCTACGAGCAGTACTTC,CASSRVGLAGYEQYF
NA,TRBD2,TRBJ2-1,12,TRBV2,TGTGCCAGCAGCAGGGAGGGTGATGAGCAGTTCTTC,CASSREGDEQFF
NA,TRBD1,TRBJ1-4,13,TRBV6-5,TGTGCCAGCCGTCCCGACAGGGTTGAAAAACTGTTTTTT,CASRPDRVEKLFF
NA,NA,TRBJ2-1,14,TRBV29-1,TGCAGCGTTGGAGGGGGTGGGAGTTTCAATGAGCAGTTCTTC,CSVGGGGSFNEQFF
NA,TRBD2,TRBJ2-3,18,TRBV7-2,TGTGCCAGCAGTTTCGCCCGCGGGGGGGGAGGTCGCACAGATACGCAGTATTTT,CASSFARGGGGRTDTQYF
NA,NA,TRBJ2-2,15,TRBV7-9,TGTTCCAGCAGCTTAAGGGACTCCTACACCGGGGAGCTGTTTTTT,CSSSLRDSYTGELFF
NA,TRBD1,TRBJ1-1,14,TRBV2,TGTGCCAGCGTCCCCCTACAGGGGAGGACTGAAGCTTTCTTT,CASVPLQGRTEAFF
NA,TRBD1,TRBJ2-7,15,TRBV19,TGTGCCAGTAGTATGGCGACAGGGGGCTTTCTCGAGCAGTACTTC,CASSMATGGFLEQYF
NA,TRBD2,TRBJ2-3,18,TRBV15,TGTGCCACCAGCAGAGATTTTACTAGCGGGGGGGCAACAGATACGCAGTATTTT,CATSRDFTSGGATDTQYF
NA,TRBD2,TRBJ2-5,16,TRBV5-1,TGCGCCAGCAGCATAGGGACTAGCGGGGCCCAAGAGACCCAGTACTTC,CASSIGTSGAQETQYF
NA,NA,TRBJ2-4,14,TRBV6-1,TGTGCCAGCAACGAAGGGGGTGCCAAAAACATTCAGTACTTC,CASNEGGAKNIQYF
NA,NA,TRBJ1-3,14,TRBV7-2,TGTGCCAGCAGCTTTAGGGGAACTGGAAACACCATATATTTT,CASSFRGTGNTIYF
NA,NA,TRBJ1-1,13,TRBV6-5,TGTGCCAGCAGTTCTACGCCCGGGACACTGGATTTCTTT,CASSSTPGTLDFF
NA,NA,TRBJ2-2,15,TRBV7-2,TGTGCCAGCAGCCCCGAAATCGGGGACACCGGGGAGCTGTTTTTT,CASSPEIGDTGELFF
NA,NA,TRBJ2-7,17,TRBV28,TGTGCCAGCAGTTCCCAAGTGAGGGCACCTAGCTCCTACGAGCAGTACTTC,CASSSQVRAPSSYEQYF
NA,NA,TRBJ2-7,13,TRBV7-2,TGTGCCAGCAGTGCAGTCCCAGGTTACGAGCAGTACTTC,CASSAVPGYEQYF
NA,TRBD2,TRBJ2-3,16,TRBV30,TGTGCCTGGAGTCCCCGGACTAGCGGATACACAGATACGCAGTATTTT,CAWSPRTSGYTDTQYF
NA,NA,TRBJ1-5,14,TRBV5-1,TGCGCCAGCAGCTTGGATGGGTCGGGGCAGCCCCAGCATTTT,CASSLDGSGQPQHF
once,NA,TRBJ1-1,12,TRBV7-2,TGTGCCAGCAGCTTCGGTCCAGGGGTTGCTTTCTTT,CASSFGPGVAFF
NA,TRBD2,TRBJ2-2,15,TRBV28,TGTGCCAGCAGACTAGCGGGAGATGGGACCGGGGAGCTGTTTTTT,CASRLAGDGTGELFF